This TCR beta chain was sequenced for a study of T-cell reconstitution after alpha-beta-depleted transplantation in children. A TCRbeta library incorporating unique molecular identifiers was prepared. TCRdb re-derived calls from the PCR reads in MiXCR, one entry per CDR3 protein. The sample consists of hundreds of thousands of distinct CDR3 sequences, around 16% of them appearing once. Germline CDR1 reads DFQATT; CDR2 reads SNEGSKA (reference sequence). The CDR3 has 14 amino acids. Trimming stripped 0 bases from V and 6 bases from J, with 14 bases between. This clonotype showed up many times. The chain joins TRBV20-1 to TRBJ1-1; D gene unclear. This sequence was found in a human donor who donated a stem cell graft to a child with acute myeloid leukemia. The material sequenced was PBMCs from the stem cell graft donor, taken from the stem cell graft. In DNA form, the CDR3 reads TGCAGTGCTAGAGAAGTGACACCCACCGCTGAAGCTTTCTTT. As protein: CSAREVTPTAEAFF.